The 32 T cell receptor beta chains below were found in one sample sequenced in a study of blood T cell repertoires in COVID-19. Clones were read by immunoSEQ multiplex PCR, and TCRdb kept only the in-frame ones, dropping some. The sample lists a few hundred thousand clones, 84% occurring once. The material sequenced was peripheral blood. The receptors shown here come from a human donor in a cohort sampled during active COVID-19.

The gene calls are TRBV4-1 and TRBJ2-6, with 8 bases identical to TRBD1. Trimming took 4 bases from V and 3 from J; bases not matched to a gene: 8. Per germline, CDR1 MGHRA and CDR2 YSYEKL. This CDR3 has 17 residues. As DNA, the CDR3 is TGCGCCAGCAGCCCGGGACAGGAGGGATTTGGGGCCAACGTCCTGACTTTC. This encodes CASSPGQEGFGANVLTF.

The sample holds one count of this clone. V usage is TRBV30 and J usage is TRBJ1-2; D is perhaps TRBD1 (6 bases). V was cut by 0 bases and J by 0 bases, with 8 bases left in between. From germline, CDR1 is GTSNPN and CDR2 SVGIG (reference sequence). The CDR3 loop spans 14 amino acids. The CDR3 region is CAWSVGQANYGYTF. As DNA, the CDR3 is TGTGCCTGGAGTGTGGGACAAGCTAACTATGGCTACACCTTC.

The V gene is TRBV19, the J gene TRBJ2-1, with 8 positions matching TRBD2. V trimming: 3 bases; J trimming: 8 bases; junction bases outside the gene matches: 12. The germline gives CDR1 LNHDA, CDR2 SQIVND (reference sequence). This CDR3 region has 16 residues. CDR3 loop: CASSIREREGLDEQFF. CDR3 coding DNA: TGTGCCAGTAGTATTAGGGAACGGGAGGGCCTAGATGAGCAGTTCTTC. Using reference TRBV19 and TRBJ2-1 for the parts outside the CDR3, the full variable domain is DGGITQSPKYLFRKEGQNVTLSCEQNLNHDAMYWYRQDPGQGLRLIYYSQIVNDFQKGDIAEGYSVSREKKESFPLTVTSAQKNPTAFYLCASSIREREGLDEQFFGPGTRLTVL.

Remarks on this clone: A clone one base away is much larger, so this may be a read error. The rearrangement joins TRBV30 to TRBJ2-2; 15 bases are a match to TRBD2. This CDR3 comprises 15 residues. CDR1 and CDR2 from the germline V gene are GTSNPN and SVGIG (reference sequence). CDR3: CTWSGGTSGRRELFF. As DNA, the CDR3 is TGTACCTGGAGTGGAGGGACTAGCGGGAGGAGGGAGCTGTTTTTT. The full variable domain, completed using reference TRBV30 and TRBJ2-2, is SQTIHQWPATLVQPVGSPLSLECTVEGTSNPNLYWYRQAAGRGLQLLFYSVGIGQISSEVPQNLSASRPQDRQFILSSKKLLLSDSGFYLCTWSGGTSGRRELFFGEGSRLTVL.

The V gene is TRBV5-8, the J gene TRBJ2-3, with D possibly matching TRBD2 (6 bases). V shed 0 bases and J shed 3 bases, with 17 bases lying between them. The CDR3 is made up of 17 amino acids. CDR1 and CDR2 from the germline V gene are SGHTS and YDEGEE. The CDR3 DNA follows: TGTGCCAGCAGCTTGGGTCGCGGGATTACTGGGACAGATACGCAGTATTTT. It is translated as CASSLGRGITGTDTQYF.

The rearrangement uses TRBV18 and TRBJ1-5; maybe TRBD1 (5 bases). Trimming removed 6 bases from V and 0 bases from J, with 15 bases in between. The CDR3 consists of 16 residues. Germline V CDR1 and CDR2: KGHSH, LQKENI. CDR3 coding DNA: TGTGCCAGCTCCCGGACACAGCCGTATAGCAATCAGCCCCAGCATTTT. This translates into CASSRTQPYSNQPQHF.

The chain is built from TRBV4-2 and TRBJ1-4, with 8 bases lining up with TRBD1. The germline V gene has CDR1 LGHNA and CDR2 YNFKEQ. The length of the CDR3 is 15 residues. V was clipped by 1 base and J by 3 bases; unmatched bases: 1. In DNA, the CDR3 is TGTGCCAGCAGCCAAGGGGGACAGGCTAATGAAAAACTGTTTTTT. It specifies CASSQGGQANEKLFF.

The chain recombines TRBV28 with TRBJ2-7; D is perhaps TRBD1 (6 bases). V lost 6 bases and J lost 2, with 14 bases in between. Germline V gives CDR1 MDHEN, CDR2 SYDVKM. The CDR3 extends over 14 amino acids. CDR3 sequence reads: CASSANTGPYEQYF. The CDR3, as DNA: TGTGCCAGCAGCGCAAATACAGGGCCCTACGAGCAGTACTTC.

The genes are TRBV7-2 and TRBJ2-3, with D unclear. In germline, CDR1 is SGHTA, CDR2 FQGNSA. This CDR3 has 12 amino acids. The ends were cut back, 2 bases at V and 6 bases at J, with 6 bases in the middle. The CDR3 reads CASSLSSDTQYF. In DNA form, the CDR3 reads TGTGCCAGCAGCTTAAGCTCGGATACGCAGTATTTT.

Here the CDR3 DNA reads TGCGCCAGCAGCCCCATAGCGGGGGTCGAAAACGAGCAGTACTTC. This gives the protein CASSPIAGVENEQYF. The V call is TRBV5-1, the J call TRBJ2-7; TRBD2 matches 9 bases. From germline, CDR1 is SGHRS and CDR2 YFSETQ. Trimming took 4 bases from V and 5 from J; bases not matched to a gene: 10. The CDR3 loop spans 15 amino acids.

This clone showed up just once. The chain employs TRBV6-1 and TRBJ2-5, with a tentative D call TRBD1 (6 bases). This CDR3 region has 18 residues. Germline CDR1 MNHNS, CDR2 SASEGT. Trimming took off 2 bases at V and 4 bases at J, with 23 bases between the two ends. The CDR3 bases are TGTGCCAGCAGTGAATTCTGGGGTAGGGGCAGGGGAGTAGAGACCCAGTACTTC. It is translated as CASSEFWGRGRGVETQYF.

The chain carries TRBV30 and TRBJ2-1; D is uncertain. The CDR3 is 11 amino acids. CDR1 and CDR2 (germline): GTSNPN, SVGIG (reference sequence). With 0 bases removed from V and 9 bases from J, the gap between germline ends came to 6 bases. CDR3 nucleotide sequence: TGTGCCTGGAGTGTGAAGCCTGAGCAGTTCTTC. It encodes CAWSVKPEQFF.

The chain has TRBV10-1 and TRBJ2-7, with 9 bases that match TRBD1. The CDR3 extends over 15 amino acids. V lost 5 bases, J lost 2 bases, and 7 bases stayed unmatched. Germline V gene data show CDR1 as WNHNN and CDR2 as SYGVQD (reference sequence). CDR3 in amino acids: CASSPPGQGAYEQYF. CDR3 coding DNA: TGCGCCAGCAGTCCTCCGGGACAGGGTGCCTACGAGCAGTACTTC.

The chain is built from TRBV28 and TRBJ2-2, with 8 bases fitting TRBD1. Looked up from germline, CDR1 is MDHEN and CDR2 is SYDVKM. The junction had 8 bases not matched to a gene; V was cut back by 8 bases and J by 6 bases. This CDR3 spans 14 amino acids. The CDR3 protein is CASGAGQGSGELFF. In DNA, the CDR3 is TGTGCCAGCGGCGCCGGACAGGGATCCGGGGAGCTGTTTTTT.

As to this clone: The junction differs from germline at one of its ends, possibly a read error. This chain joins TRBV19 and TRBJ2-2; 7 nucleotides agree with TRBD1. CDR3 size: 15 residues. Germline loops: CDR1 LNHDA, CDR2 SQIVND (reference sequence). CDR3 protein: CASSVDRVDTGELFF. The CDR3 DNA reads TGTGCCAGTAGTGTAGACAGGGTCGACACCGGGGAGCTGTTTTTT. The full variable domain, in which reference TRBV19 and TRBJ2-2 provide the parts outside the CDR3, is DGGITQSPKYLFRKEGQNVTLSCEQNLNHDAMYWYRQDPGQGLRLIYYSQIVNDFQKGDIAEGYSVSREKKESFPLTVTSAQKNPTAFYLCASSVDRVDTGELFFGEGSRLTVL.

The chain links TRBV5-5 to TRBJ2-7, with 10 bases matching TRBD2. V dropped 4 bases and J dropped 1; count of bases not matched to a gene: 11. Per germline, CDR1 SGHKS and CDR2 YYEKEE (reference sequence). The CDR3 is 17 amino acids. The CDR3, as DNA: TGTGCCAGCAGCGCATCACTAGCGGGAACCTTATCCTACGAGCAGTACTTC. This translates into CASSASLAGTLSYEQYF.

V and J are TRBV27 and TRBJ2-7; 7 bases are a match to TRBD1. V trimming: 3 bases; J trimming: 4 bases; junction bases outside the gene matches: 6. Germline V gene sequence: CDR1 MNHEY, CDR2 SMNVEV (reference sequence). The length of the CDR3 is 14 residues. CDR3 region: CASSLGQINYEQYF. CDR3 coding DNA: TGTGCCAGCAGTTTGGGACAGATAAATTACGAGCAGTACTTC.

The rearrangement joins TRBV19 to TRBJ2-2; the match to TRBD1 covers 11 bases. The V gene's germline CDR1 is LNHDA and CDR2 SQIVND (reference sequence). After removal of 0 bases from V and 6 bases from J, the junction contained 15 bases not matched to a gene. The CDR3 runs to 20 residues. This chain's CDR3 is CASSIDGTGGDLVDPGELFF. Written as DNA, the CDR3 is TGTGCCAGTAGTATAGACGGGACAGGGGGTGATCTAGTTGATCCCGGGGAGCTGTTTTTT.

The V and J genes are TRBV15 and TRBJ2-7; 9 nucleotides align to TRBD2. The CDR3 has 15 amino acids. CDR1 LNHNV and CDR2 YYDKDF come from the germline V gene (reference sequence). V shed 1 base, J shed 5 bases, and the junction held 6 bases outside the gene matches. CDR3 sequence reads: CATSRVGAGGNEQYF. The CDR3 DNA is TGTGCCACCAGCAGAGTGGGCGCGGGAGGGAACGAGCAGTACTTC.

This clone was counted between two and nine times. V and J are TRBV4-2 and TRBJ1-6; D call uncertain. This CDR3 is 16 amino acids long. Germline lookup yields CDR1 LGHNA and CDR2 YNFKEQ. The V and J ends lost 3 bases and 7 bases respectively, with 16 bases between them. The CDR3 DNA follows: TGTGCCAGCAGCCATTCGGCCAGCCCGGAGAATTCACCCCTCCACTTT. Translation gives CASSHSASPENSPLHF.

The rearrangement links TRBV6-5 to TRBJ2-7, with TRBD1 as a possible D gene (7 bases). Germline V gene data show CDR1 as MNHEY and CDR2 as SVGAGI. This CDR3 contains 14 residues. The V gene lost 6 bases and the J gene lost 3 bases, with 15 bases spanning the gap. CDR3 DNA: TGTGCCAGCAGACCCCGACAGGGAGGCTACGAGCAGTACTTC. Protein product: CASRPRQGGYEQYF.

The chain employs TRBV5-1 and TRBJ2-3; 9 bases line up with TRBD2. The CDR3 runs 15 residues. Germline V gene lookup returns CDR1 SGHRS and CDR2 YFSETQ. Unmatched junction bases numbered 10, after V lost 6 bases and J lost 5 bases. The CDR3: CASTVAGEVLDTQYF. The CDR3 coding sequence is TGCGCCAGCACCGTAGCGGGAGAAGTGTTAGATACGCAGTATTTT.

The chain employs TRBV28 and TRBJ2-3; D remains ambiguous. From germline, CDR1 is MDHEN and CDR2 SYDVKM. The CDR3 spans 14 residues. The V and J ends lost 6 bases and 3 bases respectively, with 13 bases between them. The CDR3 bases are TGTGCCAGCAGCCCCCTAAAGACTACAGATACGCAGTATTTT. It is translated as CASSPLKTTDTQYF.

This CDR3 is CASSKLGNEQFF. CDR3 DNA: TGTGCCAGCAGTAAACTAGGCAATGAGCAGTTCTTC. The V call is TRBV6-2 or TRBV6-3, the J call TRBJ2-1; maybe TRBD2 (5 bases). V was cut by 5 bases and J by 6 bases, with 8 bases left in between. The germline gives CDR1 MNHEY, CDR2 SVGEGT. CDR3 length equals 12 residues.

This chain connects TRBV28 to TRBJ1-2; possible D gene TRBD1, 6 bases. CDR1 and CDR2 from the germline V gene are MDHEN and SYDVKM. V shed 6 bases and J shed 7 bases, with 15 bases lying between them. The CDR3 runs to 13 residues. As DNA, the CDR3 is TGTGCCAGCAGGTTTTTACAGGGAACTGGCTACACCTTC. It is translated as CASRFLQGTGYTF.

The chain recombines TRBV5-1 with TRBJ1-1, with 7 bases that match TRBD1. The J segment lost 11 bases and the V segment lost 2 bases, leaving 6 bases of the junction unmatched. Per the germline V gene, CDR1 is SGHRS and CDR2 is YFSETQ. This CDR3 comprises 12 residues. The CDR3 loop reads CASSFGGGLAFF. The CDR3 DNA is TGCGCCAGCAGCTTCGGAGGGGGCTTGGCTTTCTTT.

The J gene is TRBJ1-5, the V gene TRBV6-5; TRBD1 agrees at 8 bases. CDR3 size: 15 residues. Germline assignment: CDR1 MNHEY and CDR2 SVGAGI. The ends lost 6 bases at V and 6 bases at J; junction bases unmatched: 10. The CDR3, as DNA: TGTGCCAGCAGCCCGGACAGGGCGCAGGGTCAGCCCCAGCATTTT. This encodes CASSPDRAQGQPQHF.

The V call is TRBV29-1, the J call TRBJ2-3; 14 positions match TRBD2. Losses at the gene ends were 5 bases for V and 6 bases for J; bases not matched to a gene: 13. This CDR3 is built from 17 residues. Germline V gives CDR1 SQVTM, CDR2 ANQGSEA. The CDR3 here is CSVFFISGLAGVDTQYF. The CDR3 DNA sequence: TGCAGCGTTTTTTTTATCTCGGGACTAGCGGGAGTTGATACGCAGTATTTT.

This clone was picked up one time. Here the CDR3 DNA reads TGTGCCAGCAGCTTACCGGTTGGCTCCTACGAGCAGTACTTC. It specifies CASSLPVGSYEQYF. The chain joins TRBV7-2 to TRBJ2-7; no definite D call. Trimming stripped 2 bases from V and 0 bases from J, with 8 bases between. Germline lookup yields CDR1 SGHTA and CDR2 FQGNSA. There are 14 residues in the CDR3.

The chain employs TRBV21-1 and TRBJ2-7; the D segment call TRBD2 is taken from the table without a DNA check. TRBV21-1 is deemed a pseudogene. CDR3 length equals 17 residues. The CDR3 loop is CASSKTVRREGDYEQYF. In nucleotides, the CDR3 is TGTGCCAGCAGCAAAACAGTTCGGAGGGAAGGAGACTACGAGCAGTACTTC.

V is TRBV19 and J is TRBJ1-5; TRBD1 is a possible D gene (5 bases). Per the germline V gene, CDR1 is LNHDA and CDR2 is SQIVND (reference sequence). V lost 5 bases to trimming and J lost 5 bases, with 16 bases between them. CDR3 length: 15 residues. The chain's CDR3 is CASSPRGGRHQPQHF. The CDR3 coding sequence is TGTGCCAGTAGTCCTCGGGGGGGGAGGCATCAGCCCCAGCATTTT.

The chain links TRBV18 to TRBJ2-7; 9 positions agree with TRBD1. The V gene end was trimmed by 0 bases and the J gene end by 2 bases; junction bases not matched to a gene: 5. Germline CDR1 KGHSH, CDR2 LQKENI. The CDR3 extends over 16 amino acids. In DNA, the CDR3 is TGTGCCAGCTCACCACCAGGGACAGGGATCCCCTACGAGCAGTACTTC. Encoded protein: CASSPPGTGIPYEQYF.